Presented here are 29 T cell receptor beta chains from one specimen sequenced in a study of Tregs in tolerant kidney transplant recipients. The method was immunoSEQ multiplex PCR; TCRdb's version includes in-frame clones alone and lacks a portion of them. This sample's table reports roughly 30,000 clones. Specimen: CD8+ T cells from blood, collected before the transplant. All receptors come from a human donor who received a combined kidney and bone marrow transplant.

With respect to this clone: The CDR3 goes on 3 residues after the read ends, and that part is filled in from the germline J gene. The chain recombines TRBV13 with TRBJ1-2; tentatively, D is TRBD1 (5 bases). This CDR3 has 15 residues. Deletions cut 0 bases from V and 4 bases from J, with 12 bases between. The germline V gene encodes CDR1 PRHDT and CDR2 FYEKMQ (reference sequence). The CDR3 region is CASSLGGRGSYGYTF. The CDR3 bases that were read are TGTGCCAGCAGCTTAGGCGGGAGGGGTAGCTATGGC.

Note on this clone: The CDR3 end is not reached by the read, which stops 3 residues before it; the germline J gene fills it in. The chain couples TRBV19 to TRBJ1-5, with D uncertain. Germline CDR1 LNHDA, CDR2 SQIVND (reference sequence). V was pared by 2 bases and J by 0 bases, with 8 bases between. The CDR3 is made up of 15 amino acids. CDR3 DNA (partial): TGTGCCAGTAGTATAATGGGCTATAGCAATCAGCCC. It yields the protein CASSIMGYSNQP. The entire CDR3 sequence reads CASSIMGYSNQPQHF.

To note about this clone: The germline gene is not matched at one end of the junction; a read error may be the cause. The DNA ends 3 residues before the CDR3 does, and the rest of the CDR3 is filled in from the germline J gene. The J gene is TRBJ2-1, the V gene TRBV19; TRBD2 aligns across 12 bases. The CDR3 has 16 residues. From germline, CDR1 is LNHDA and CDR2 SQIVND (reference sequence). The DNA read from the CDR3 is TGTACCAGTAGTGCAAGTGGACTAGCGGGATGGAATGAG. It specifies CTSSASGLAGWNE. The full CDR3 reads CTSSASGLAGWNEQFF.

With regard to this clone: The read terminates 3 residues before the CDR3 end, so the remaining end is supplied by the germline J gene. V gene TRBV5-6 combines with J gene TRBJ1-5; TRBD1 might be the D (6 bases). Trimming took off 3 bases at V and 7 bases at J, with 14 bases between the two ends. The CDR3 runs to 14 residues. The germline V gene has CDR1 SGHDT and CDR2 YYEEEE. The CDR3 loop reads CASSYRTEGQPQHF. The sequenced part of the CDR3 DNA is TGTGCCAGCAGCTACCGGACAGAGGGACAGCCC.

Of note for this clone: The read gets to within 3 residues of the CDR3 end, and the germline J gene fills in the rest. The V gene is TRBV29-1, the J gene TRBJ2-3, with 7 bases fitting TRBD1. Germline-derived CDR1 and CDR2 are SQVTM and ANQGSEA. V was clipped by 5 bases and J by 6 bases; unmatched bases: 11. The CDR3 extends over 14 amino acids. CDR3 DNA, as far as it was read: TGCAGCGTTCAGACAGGGCTAGAGGGGGATACG. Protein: CSVQTGLEGDT. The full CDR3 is CSVQTGLEGDTQYF.

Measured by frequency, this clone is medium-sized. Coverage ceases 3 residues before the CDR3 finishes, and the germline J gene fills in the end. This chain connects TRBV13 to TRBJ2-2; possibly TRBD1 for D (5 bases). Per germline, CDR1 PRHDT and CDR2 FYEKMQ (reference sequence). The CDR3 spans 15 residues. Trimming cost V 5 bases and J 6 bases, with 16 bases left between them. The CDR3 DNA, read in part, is TGTGCCAGCAGCGTAACCAGGGTAGGGGCCGGGGAG. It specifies CASSVTRVGAGE. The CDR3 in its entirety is CASSVTRVGAGELFF. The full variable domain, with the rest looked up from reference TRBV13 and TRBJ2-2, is AAGVIQSPRHLIKEKRETATLKCYPIPRHDTVYWYQQGPGQDPQFLISFYEKMQSDKGSIPDRFSAQQFSDYHSELNMSSLELGDSALYFCASSVTRVGAGELFFGEGSRLTVL.

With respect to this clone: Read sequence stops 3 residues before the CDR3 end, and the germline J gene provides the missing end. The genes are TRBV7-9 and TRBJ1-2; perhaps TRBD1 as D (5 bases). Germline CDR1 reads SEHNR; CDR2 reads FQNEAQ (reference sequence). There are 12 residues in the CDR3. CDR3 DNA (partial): TGTGCCAGCAGCTCGACAGTTGAAGGC. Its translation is CASSSTVEG. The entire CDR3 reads CASSSTVEGYTF.

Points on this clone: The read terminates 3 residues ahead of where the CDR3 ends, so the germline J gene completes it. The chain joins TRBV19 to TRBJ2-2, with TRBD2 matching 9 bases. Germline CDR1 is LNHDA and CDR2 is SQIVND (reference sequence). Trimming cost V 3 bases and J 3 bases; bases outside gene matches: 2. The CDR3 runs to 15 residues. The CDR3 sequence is CASSILAGHTGELFF. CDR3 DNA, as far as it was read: TGTGCCAGTAGTATCCTAGCGGGACACACCGGGGAG.

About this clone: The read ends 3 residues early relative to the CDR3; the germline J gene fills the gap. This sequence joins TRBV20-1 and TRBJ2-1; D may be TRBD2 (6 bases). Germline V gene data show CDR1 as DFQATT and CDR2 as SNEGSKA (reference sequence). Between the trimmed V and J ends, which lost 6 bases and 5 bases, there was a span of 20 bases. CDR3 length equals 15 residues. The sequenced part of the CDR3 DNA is TGCAGTGCCAGGAACCGGGACTCGATCAACAATGAG. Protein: CSARNRDSINNE. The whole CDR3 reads CSARNRDSINNEQFF.

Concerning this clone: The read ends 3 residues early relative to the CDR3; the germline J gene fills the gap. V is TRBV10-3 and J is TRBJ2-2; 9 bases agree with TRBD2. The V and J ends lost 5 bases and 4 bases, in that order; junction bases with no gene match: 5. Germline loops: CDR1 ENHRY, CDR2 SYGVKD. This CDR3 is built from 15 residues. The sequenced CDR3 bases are TGTGCCATCAGTTCCGGGACTAGCCGCACCGGGGAG. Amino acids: CAISSGTSRTGE. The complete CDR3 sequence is CAISSGTSRTGELFF.

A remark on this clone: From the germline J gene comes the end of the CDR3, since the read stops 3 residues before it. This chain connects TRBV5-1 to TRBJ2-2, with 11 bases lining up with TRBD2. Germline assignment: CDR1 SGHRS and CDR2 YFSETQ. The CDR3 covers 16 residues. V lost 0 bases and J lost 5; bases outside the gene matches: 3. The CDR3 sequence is CASSLALAGVTGELFF. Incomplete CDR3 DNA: TGCGCCAGCAGCTTGGCACTAGCGGGAGTAACCGGGGAG.

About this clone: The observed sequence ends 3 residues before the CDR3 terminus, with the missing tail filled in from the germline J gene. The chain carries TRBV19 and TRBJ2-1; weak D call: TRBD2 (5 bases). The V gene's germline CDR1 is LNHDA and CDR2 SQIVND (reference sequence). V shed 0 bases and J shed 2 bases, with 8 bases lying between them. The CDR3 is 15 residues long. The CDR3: CASSIDGLAYNEQFF. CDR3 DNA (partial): TGTGCCAGTAGTATAGATGGACTGGCCTACAATGAG.

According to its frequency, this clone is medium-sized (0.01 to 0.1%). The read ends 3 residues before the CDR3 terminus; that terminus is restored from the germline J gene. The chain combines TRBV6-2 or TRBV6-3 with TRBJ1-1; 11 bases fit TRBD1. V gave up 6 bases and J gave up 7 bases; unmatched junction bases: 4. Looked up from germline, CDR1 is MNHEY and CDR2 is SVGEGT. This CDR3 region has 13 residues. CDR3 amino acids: CASRTGTGGEAFF. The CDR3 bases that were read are TGTGCCAGCAGAACCGGGACAGGGGGTGAA.

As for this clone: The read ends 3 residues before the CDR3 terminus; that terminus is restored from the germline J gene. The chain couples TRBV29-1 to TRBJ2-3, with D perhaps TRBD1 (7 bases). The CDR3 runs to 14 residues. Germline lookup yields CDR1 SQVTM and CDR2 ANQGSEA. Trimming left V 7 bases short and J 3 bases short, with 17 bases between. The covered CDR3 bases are TGCAGCGCCCCGACAGGGACTCTGACAGATACG. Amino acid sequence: CSAPTGTLTDT. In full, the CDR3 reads CSAPTGTLTDTQYF.

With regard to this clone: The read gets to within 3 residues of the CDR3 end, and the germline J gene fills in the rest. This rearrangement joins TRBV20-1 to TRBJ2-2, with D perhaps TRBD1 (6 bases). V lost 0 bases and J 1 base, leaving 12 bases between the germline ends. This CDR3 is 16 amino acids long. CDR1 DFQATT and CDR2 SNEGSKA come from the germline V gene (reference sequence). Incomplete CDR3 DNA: TGCAGTGCTAGAGATCACAGGGCCCGGAACACCGGGGAG. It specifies CSARDHRARNTGE. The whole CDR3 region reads CSARDHRARNTGELFF.

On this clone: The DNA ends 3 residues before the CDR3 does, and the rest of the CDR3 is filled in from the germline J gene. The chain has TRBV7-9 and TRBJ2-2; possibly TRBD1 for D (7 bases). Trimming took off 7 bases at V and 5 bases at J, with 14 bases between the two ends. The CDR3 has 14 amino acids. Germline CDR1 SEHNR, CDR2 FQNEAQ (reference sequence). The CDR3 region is CASIDPGGTGELFF. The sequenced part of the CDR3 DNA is TGTGCCAGCATCGACCCAGGGGGGACCGGGGAG.

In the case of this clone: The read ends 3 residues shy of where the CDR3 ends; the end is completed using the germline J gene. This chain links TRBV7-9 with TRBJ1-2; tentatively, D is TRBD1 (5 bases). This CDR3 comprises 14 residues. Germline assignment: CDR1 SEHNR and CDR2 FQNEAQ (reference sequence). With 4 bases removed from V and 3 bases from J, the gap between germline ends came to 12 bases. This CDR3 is CASSSMTDHYGYTF. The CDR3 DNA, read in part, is TGTGCCAGCAGCTCAATGACAGACCACTATGGC.

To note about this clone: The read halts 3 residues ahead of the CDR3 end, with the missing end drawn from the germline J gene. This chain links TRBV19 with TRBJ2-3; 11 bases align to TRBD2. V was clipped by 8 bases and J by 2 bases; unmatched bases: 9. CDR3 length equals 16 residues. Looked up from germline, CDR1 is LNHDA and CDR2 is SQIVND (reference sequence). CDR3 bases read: TGTGCCAGTGCCCTTGGGACTAGCGGATACACAGATACG. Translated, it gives CASALGTSGYTDT. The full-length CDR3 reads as CASALGTSGYTDTQYF.

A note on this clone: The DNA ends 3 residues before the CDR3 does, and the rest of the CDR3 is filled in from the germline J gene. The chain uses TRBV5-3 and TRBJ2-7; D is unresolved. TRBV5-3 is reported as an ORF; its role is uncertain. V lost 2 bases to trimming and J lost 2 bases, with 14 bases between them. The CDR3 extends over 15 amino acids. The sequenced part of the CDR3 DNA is TGTGCCAGAAGCTTTGTACTTTCGCTGCCCTACGAG. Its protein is CARSFVLSLPYE. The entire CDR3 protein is CARSFVLSLPYEQYF.

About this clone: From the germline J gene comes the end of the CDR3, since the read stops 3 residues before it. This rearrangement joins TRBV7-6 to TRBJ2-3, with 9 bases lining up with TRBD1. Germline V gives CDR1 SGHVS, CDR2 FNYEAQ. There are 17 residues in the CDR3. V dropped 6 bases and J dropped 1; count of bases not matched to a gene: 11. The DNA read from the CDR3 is TGTGCCAGCAGTTCCCCGGGACAGGGAGTGGGCACAGATACG. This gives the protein CASSSPGQGVGTDT. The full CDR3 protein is CASSSPGQGVGTDTQYF.

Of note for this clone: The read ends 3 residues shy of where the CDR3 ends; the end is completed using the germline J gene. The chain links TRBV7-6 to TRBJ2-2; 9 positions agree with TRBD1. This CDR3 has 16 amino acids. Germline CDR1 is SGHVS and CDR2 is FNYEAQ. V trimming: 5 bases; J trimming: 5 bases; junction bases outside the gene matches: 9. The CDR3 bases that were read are TGTGCCAGCAGCCCCCGGGACAGGGTCGAGACCGGGGAG. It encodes CASSPRDRVETGE. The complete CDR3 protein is CASSPRDRVETGELFF.

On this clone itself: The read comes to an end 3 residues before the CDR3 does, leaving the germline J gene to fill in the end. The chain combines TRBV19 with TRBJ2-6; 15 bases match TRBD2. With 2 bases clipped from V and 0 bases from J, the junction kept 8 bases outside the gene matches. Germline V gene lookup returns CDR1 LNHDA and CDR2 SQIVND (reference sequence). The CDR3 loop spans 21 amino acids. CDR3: CASSITGLAGGKSSGANVLTF. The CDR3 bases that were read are TGTGCCAGTAGTATAACGGGACTAGCGGGAGGAAAAAGCTCTGGGGCCAACGTC.

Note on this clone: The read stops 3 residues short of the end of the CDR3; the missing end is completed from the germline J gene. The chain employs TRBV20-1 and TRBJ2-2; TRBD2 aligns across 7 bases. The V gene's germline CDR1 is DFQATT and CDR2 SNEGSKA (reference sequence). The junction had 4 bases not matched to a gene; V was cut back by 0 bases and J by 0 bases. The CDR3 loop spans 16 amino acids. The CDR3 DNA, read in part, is TGCAGTGCTAGAGATCTGGGACTACCGAACACCGGGGAG. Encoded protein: CSARDLGLPNTGE. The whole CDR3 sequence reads CSARDLGLPNTGELFF.

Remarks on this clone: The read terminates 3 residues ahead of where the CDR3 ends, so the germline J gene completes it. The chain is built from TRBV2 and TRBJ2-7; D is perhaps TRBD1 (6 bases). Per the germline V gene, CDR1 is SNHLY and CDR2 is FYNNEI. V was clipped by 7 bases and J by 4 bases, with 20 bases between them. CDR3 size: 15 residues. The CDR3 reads CASNGPPAGEYEQYF. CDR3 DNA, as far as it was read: TGTGCCAGCAATGGCCCCCCCGCAGGGGAGTACGAG.

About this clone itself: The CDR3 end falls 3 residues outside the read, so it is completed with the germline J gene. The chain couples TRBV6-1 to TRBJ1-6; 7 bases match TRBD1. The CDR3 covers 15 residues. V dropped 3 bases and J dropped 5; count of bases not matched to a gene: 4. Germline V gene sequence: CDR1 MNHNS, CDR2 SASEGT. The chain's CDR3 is CASSEWGQHNSPLHF. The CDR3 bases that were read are TGTGCCAGCAGTGAGTGGGGACAGCATAATTCACCC.

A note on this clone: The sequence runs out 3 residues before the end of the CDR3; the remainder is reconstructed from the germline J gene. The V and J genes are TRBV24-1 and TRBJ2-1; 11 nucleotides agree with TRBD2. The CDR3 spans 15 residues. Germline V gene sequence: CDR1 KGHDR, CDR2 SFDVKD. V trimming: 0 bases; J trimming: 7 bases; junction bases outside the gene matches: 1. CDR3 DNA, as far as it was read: TGTGCCACCAGTGATTTGGGGACTAGCGGAAATGAG. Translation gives CATSDLGTSGNE. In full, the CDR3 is CATSDLGTSGNEQFF.

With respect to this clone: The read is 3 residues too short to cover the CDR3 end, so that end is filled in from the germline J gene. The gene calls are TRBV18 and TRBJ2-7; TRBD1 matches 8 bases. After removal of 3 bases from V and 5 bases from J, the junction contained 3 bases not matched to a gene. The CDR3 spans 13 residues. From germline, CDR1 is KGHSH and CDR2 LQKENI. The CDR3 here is CASSPDREDEQYF. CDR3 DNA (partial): TGTGCCAGCTCACCGGACAGGGAGGACGAG.

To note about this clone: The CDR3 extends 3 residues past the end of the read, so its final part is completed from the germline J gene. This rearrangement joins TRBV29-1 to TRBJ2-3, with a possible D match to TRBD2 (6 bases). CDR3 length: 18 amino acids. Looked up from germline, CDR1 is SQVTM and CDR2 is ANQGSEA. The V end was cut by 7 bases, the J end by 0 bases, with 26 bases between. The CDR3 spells CSGDGLAGAGTSTDTQYF. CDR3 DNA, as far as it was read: TGCAGCGGCGATGGGTTGGCGGGCGCCGGGACTAGCACAGATACG.

CDR3 DNA (partial): TGCAGTGCTAGCGGGGGTACAACTAATGAAAAA. This codes for CSASGGTTNEK. The CDR3 in its entirety is CSASGGTTNEKLFF. This chain connects TRBV20-1 to TRBJ1-4; D may be TRBD1 (5 bases). The read stops 3 residues short of the end of the CDR3; the missing end is completed from the germline J gene. CDR1 and CDR2 from the germline V gene are DFQATT and SNEGSKA (reference sequence). Trimming stripped 3 bases from V and 0 bases from J, with 8 bases between. The CDR3 is 14 residues long.